This T cell receptor (beta chain) is from a study of cytomegalovirus exposure and HLA in healthy donors. Study-wide results and caveats: Whilst most TCR sequences proved rare, a subset of public TCRs occurred across many donors. Under in vitro conditions, a few CMV-associated chains were confirmed as specific for CMV antigens.

V dropped 4 bases and J dropped 5; count of bases not matched to a gene: 9. Germline V lookup: CDR1 LGHNA, CDR2 YSLEER. The CDR3 spans 15 residues. A few counts support this clone. Its target is not known. The PCR had 60 Vbeta and 13 Jbeta primers. Repertoires were generated with immunoSEQ multiplex PCR, while TCRdb's copy carries only in-frame clones and drops some. Of about 98,000 clones listed, about two thirds were seen once; the top ten hold under 3%. The sample was PBMCs. The TCR sequence derives from a man aged 50-60 years in good health and CMV-seronegative. The rearrangement joins TRBV4-3 to TRBJ2-5; 8 bases are shared with TRBD1. The CDR3 loop reads CASSRTLDRVETQYF. CDR3 bases: TGCGCCAGCAGCCGGACCCTGGACAGGGTCGAGACCCAGTACTTC.